The rows below give T cell receptor beta chains drawn from one sample of a study of T cells after yellow fever vaccination. In TCRdb, the 5' RACE reads were re-called with MiXCR into one record per CDR3 protein. The table lists around 310,000 distinct CDR3 sequences, 3.5% to 4.5% of them singletons. The sample consisted of PBMCs, taken 15 days after the yellow fever booster vaccination. These receptors were taken from a young man who received the YFV17D yellow fever vaccine. Each CDR3 is given with its conserved first and last residue. The D gene is left open where the match is weak. Where a row states a size, it is once, few, many or the class of an expanded clone; other rows omit it.

clone_size,d_call,j_call,v_call,cdr3_aa,cdr3_nt
many,TRBD1,TRBJ1-4,TRBV10-3,CAIRPGQDNEKLFF,TGTGCCATCAGACCGGGACAGGACAATGAAAAACTGTTTTTT
few,-,TRBJ1-6,TRBV13,CASSPAGTVNSPLHF,TGTGCCAGCAGCCCTGCCGGGACGGTTAATTCACCCCTCCACTTT
few,-,TRBJ2-1,TRBV2,CASTPDGHEQFF,TGTGCCAGCACGCCAGACGGTCATGAGCAGTTCTTC
-,-,TRBJ1-1,TRBV30,CAWSVRWGGTEAFF,TGTGCCTGGAGTGTACGGTGGGGGGGAACTGAAGCTTTCTTT
many,-,TRBJ2-1,TRBV20-1,CSARDPTEQFF,TGCAGTGCTAGAGATCCCACCGAGCAGTTCTTC
few,-,TRBJ2-7,TRBV11-1,CASSSLRDIRIHEQYF,TGTGCCAGCAGCTCCCTCCGGGACATTCGGATCCACGAGCAGTACTTC
many,-,TRBJ1-5,TRBV6-2/TRBV6-3,CASCGQLNQPQHF,TGTGCCAGCTGCGGACAGCTCAATCAGCCCCAGCATTTT
few,-,TRBJ1-2,TRBV20-1,CSAVLGDYGYTF,TGCAGTGCGGTGCTAGGGGACTATGGCTACACCTTC
-,TRBD2,TRBJ2-1,TRBV28,CASSWPRGGRYEQFF,TGTGCCAGCAGTTGGCCCCGGGGGGGCCGGTACGAGCAGTTCTTC
few,-,TRBJ1-6,TRBV10-3,CAISESGIYSPLHF,TGTGCCATCAGTGAGTCGGGCATATATTCACCCCTCCACTTT
many,-,TRBJ1-4,TRBV12-3/TRBV12-4,CASSFSTTNEKLFF,TGTGCCAGCAGTTTCTCAACAACTAATGAAAAACTGTTTTTT
few,-,TRBJ1-1,TRBV6-6,CASSYSNSLEGTEAFF,TGTGCCAGCAGTTACTCGAATAGCCTCGAGGGCACTGAAGCTTTCTTT
-,TRBD1,TRBJ2-7,TRBV11-2,CASSYPIRDRVYEQYF,TGTGCCAGCAGCTATCCGATCCGAGACAGGGTCTACGAGCAGTACTTC
many,TRBD1,TRBJ2-7,TRBV6-2/TRBV6-3,CASRRLPGQGPYEQYF,TGTGCCAGCAGGAGGCTTCCGGGACAGGGACCCTACGAGCAGTACTTC
-,-,TRBJ2-3,TRBV7-2,CASSLRRGLGKADTQYF,TGTGCCAGCAGCTTACGGCGGGGCCTCGGTAAGGCAGATACGCAGTATTTT
few,-,TRBJ1-2,TRBV28,CASSPRGLFYGYTF,TGTGCCAGCAGTCCCCGAGGACTCTTCTATGGCTACACCTTC
many,TRBD1,TRBJ2-3,TRBV18,CASSNRGPTSTDTQYF,TGTGCCAGCTCAAACAGGGGGCCGACTAGCACAGATACGCAGTATTTT
few,-,TRBJ2-6,TRBV7-2,CASSLRGGLGANVLTF,TGTGCCAGCAGCTTAAGGGGGGGGCTTGGGGCCAACGTCCTGACTTTC
-,-,TRBJ1-4,TRBV20-1,CSARAPGFNEKLFF,TGCAGTGCTAGAGCACCCGGCTTTAATGAAAAACTGTTTTTT
few,-,TRBJ2-1,TRBV12-3/TRBV12-4,CASGPSAGSSYNEQFF,TGTGCCAGCGGCCCTTCAGCAGGGAGCTCCTACAATGAGCAGTTCTTC
-,TRBD1,TRBJ1-2,TRBV20-1,CSAVGGQGAGLYGYTF,TGCAGTGCTGTGGGGGGACAGGGGGCTGGATTGTATGGCTACACCTTC
many,-,TRBJ1-6,TRBV5-1,CASSLARGGDSPLHF,TGCGCCAGCAGCTTGGCCCGCGGGGGTGATTCACCCCTCCACTTT
few,-,TRBJ1-6,TRBV7-9,CASSLAPVGDYNSPLHF,TGTGCCAGCAGCTTAGCGCCGGTGGGCGACTATAATTCACCCCTCCACTTT
-,TRBD1,TRBJ2-1,TRBV5-1,CASSLDRDRDYNEQFF,TGCGCCAGCAGCTTGGACCGGGACAGGGATTACAATGAGCAGTTCTTC